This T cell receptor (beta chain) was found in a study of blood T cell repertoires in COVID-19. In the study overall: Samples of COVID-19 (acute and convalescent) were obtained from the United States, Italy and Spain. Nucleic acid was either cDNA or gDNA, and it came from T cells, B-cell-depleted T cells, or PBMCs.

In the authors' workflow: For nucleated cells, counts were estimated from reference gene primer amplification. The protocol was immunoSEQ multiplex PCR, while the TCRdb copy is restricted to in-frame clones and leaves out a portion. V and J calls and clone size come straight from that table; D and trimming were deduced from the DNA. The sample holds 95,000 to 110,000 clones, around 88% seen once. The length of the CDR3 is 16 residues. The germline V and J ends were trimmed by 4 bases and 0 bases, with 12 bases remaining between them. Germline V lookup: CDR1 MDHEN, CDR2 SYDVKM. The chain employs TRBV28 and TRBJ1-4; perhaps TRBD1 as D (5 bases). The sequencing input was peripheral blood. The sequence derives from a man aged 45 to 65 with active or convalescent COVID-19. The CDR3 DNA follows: TGTGCCAGCAGTTCCCGGACACTCGCAACTAATGAAAAACTGTTTTTT. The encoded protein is CASSSRTLATNEKLFF. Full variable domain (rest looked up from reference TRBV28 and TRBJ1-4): DVKVTQSSRYLVKRTGEKVFLECVQDMDHENMFWYRQDPGLGLRLIYFSYDVKMKEKGDIPEGYSVSREKKERFSLILESASTNQTSMYLCASSSRTLATNEKLFFGSGTQLSVL.